Following are 2 T cell receptor beta chains from one sample sequenced in a study of technical replicates of blood from four donors. Assay used: immunoSEQ multiplex PCR; TCRdb lists only in-frame clones, some missing. The table lists 70,000 to 85,000 clones, around 97% of them singletons. The specimen was T cells isolated from PBMCs. The source of these receptors is a human donor in good health.

This chain links TRBV6-5 with TRBJ1-3; D is unresolved. The CDR3 has 15 amino acids. Trimming removed 7 bases at V and 0 bases at J, with 13 bases between. Looked up from germline, CDR1 is MNHEY and CDR2 is SVGAGI. The CDR3 DNA reads TGTGCCAGCACCCAGCGGCTGAACTCTGGAAACACCATATATTTT. It translates to CASTQRLNSGNTIYF.

This clone was seen a single time. This chain links TRBV6-6 with TRBJ1-1; no definite D call. The CDR3 sequence is 13 residues long. CDR1 MNHNY and CDR2 SVGAGI come from the germline V gene (reference sequence). Trimming took 10 bases from V and 4 from J, leaving 16 bases between them. CDR3 bases: TGTGCCACCGCCCTTATAACAAGCACTGAAGCTTTCTTT. Protein sequence: CATALITSTEAFF.